This TCR beta chain appears in the sequencing data of a study of blood T cell repertoires in COVID-19. Looking at the study overall: Collection of acute and convalescent COVID-19 samples took place in the United States, Italy and Spain. T cells, B-cell-depleted T cells, or PBMCs provided the cDNA or gDNA that served as material.

Looked up from germline, CDR1 is LNHNV and CDR2 is YYDKDF (reference sequence). Deletions cut 4 bases from V and 0 bases from J, with 13 bases between. The CDR3 is 16 residues long. A Seattle source enrolled patients during active infection and followed them longitudinally. Original methodology: Reference gene primer amplification in the assay estimated nucleated cell counts. TCRdb's table, derived via immunoSEQ multiplex PCR, lists solely in-frame clones and lacks some. V and J calls and clone size are copied from that table; D and trimming were computed from the DNA. The sample shows 150,000 to 200,000 clones, about 90% of them seen only once.

Sequenced: peripheral blood. The TCR comes from a man aged 30 to 45 with COVID-19, enrolled during active disease. The genes are TRBV15 and TRBJ1-5; a possible D gene is TRBD1 (5 bases). CDR3 sequence: CATSTSLGGSNQPQHF. CDR3 DNA sequence: TGTGCCACCAGCACATCTCTCGGGGGTAGCAATCAGCCCCAGCATTTT.